This T cell receptor (beta chain) originates from a study of radiation and T cells in renal cell carcinoma (dated by TCRdb to the early 2020s). In the study overall: TCR beta sequencing covered 50 to 55 samples in total, comprising roughly 25 tumors and approximately 27 peripheral blood samples. In the approximately 53 samples combined, some 4,100,000 unique CDR3 nucleotide sequences were found, encoding roughly 2.5 million unique CDR3 amino acid sequences. Results the study describes overall, beyond this receptor: A greater number of dominant CDR3 motifs was detected in irradiated tumors than in control tumors, and a larger share of the repertoire was occupied by these motifs in irradiated tumors than in control tumors. Compared with controls, irradiated tumors had higher TCR clonality, as the top 100 clonotypes made up an average of about 50% of the repertoire, versus roughly 43% in nephrectomy-only tumors. Only small tumor regions of 0.8 to 1 g were available, so intratumoral heterogeneity was not captured. Because the trial had a single-armed design, the trial could not examine how radiation dose or scheduling affected the TCR repertoire.

The CDR3 covers 13 residues, taking in both the cysteine and the valine. The DNA shown is the 39-base CDR3, in frame from base 1. V and J lose 5 bases and 7 bases, and a span of 15 bases separates them. The CDR1 and CDR2 encoded by the germline V gene are SGHTA and FQGNSA. Following the manufacturer's recommendations, the immunoSEQ kit was used to generate TCR beta libraries from genomic DNA. To prepare libraries, a first multiplex PCR with proprietary primers was run, followed by a second PCR that added unique barcodes, and a bead cleanup was done after each round. A kit-provided positive control reaction and a negative control reaction were included in every sample batch. The final libraries were assessed on an Agilent 4200 TapeStation D1000 ScreenTape, pooled by volume, and quantified by qPCR. Sequencing ran on an Illumina NextSeq500 with a MidOutput 150-cycle cartridge, using 156 Read1 and 15 Index1 cycles with kit custom primers. The pooled library was loaded at 1.0 pM, with a 20% PhiX control spiked in. The source study handled its data this way. The vendor-processed data were analyzed in R, and a clonotype was defined as all T cells that share the same CDR3 nucleotide sequence. For clone abundance analyses, frequencies were normalized to the 10,000 most abundant clones per sample. Public T cell clones, which averaged fewer than five per sample, were excluded before analysis. The dominant motif analysis was done with ImmunoMap using the PAM10 matrix, a gap penalty of 30, and a homology threshold of 0.3, and motifs with a cumulative frequency of at least 0.01 were considered dominant. Not all clones reach the TCRdb copy of this immuneACCESS table, which keeps in-frame sequences only. Checked studies attribute under half of the gap to unresolved V genes and leave the rest unexplained. V and J calls and clone size are as listed in that table; D and trimming were resolved from the DNA. This sample lists roughly 9,800 clones; 58% were detected once. The top ten clonotypes cover around 10% of the sample.

Turning to this clone: Its antigen is not yet known. No quality values exist for individual bases; no much larger clone is one base distant.

The time point label here, explained by the study, means: tumor resected at nephrectomy. This sample's treatment or condition label indicates: treatment-naive control, cytoreductive nephrectomy. Control tumors were obtained from treatment-naive renal cell carcinoma patients in whom cytoreductive nephrectomy was performed without prior radiation. Every patient had renal cell carcinoma of clear cell pathology. Control tumors used for TCR sequencing were obtained from several females and about a dozen males (median age roughly 50 years, range roughly 40 to 82) and were resected from the early 2010s to the mid-2010s. Tumors were dissociated mechanically, digested with collagenase/hyaluronidase at 37 degrees C, processed in gentleMACS C tubes, and stored in liquid nitrogen. The QIAamp DNA Blood Mini Kit (Qiagen) was used to prepare genomic DNA for TCR sequencing. Samples were included in the analyses only if all quality control checks were passed.

The clonotype originates from a man aged 40-55 years with renal cell carcinoma. The input for sequencing was tumor tissue, taken from a patient whose treatment was nephrectomy without radiotherapy. The chain links TRBV7-2 with TRBJ2-7, with TRBD2 perhaps the D gene, on 5 matching bases. The DNA sequence is TGTGCCAGCAGCCTTATGGGGAGAGGGGAGCAGTACGTC. This gives the protein CASSLMGRGEQYV.